This T cell receptor beta chain was captured in a study of T cell repertoires in cytomegalovirus infection. Overall study context: Carrying CMV and the relevant HLA type showed in public TCR beta signatures. Study conclusions and caveats: HLA-C-restricted CMV-specific TCR beta clonotypes were dominant in the ex vivo response.

One entry per CDR3 protein, called by TCRdb with MiXCR from the reads. The table shows hundreds of thousands of distinct CDR3 sequences, with roughly 30% occurring only once. This clonotype showed up many times. What it binds is not known. The germline gives CDR1 SGHVS, CDR2 FNYEAQ. V trimming: 5 bases; J trimming: 10 bases; junction bases outside the gene matches: 10. The CDR3 extends over 15 amino acids. The material sequenced was PBMCs. V usage is TRBV7-6 and J usage is TRBJ1-6, with 8 bases matching TRBD1. The TCR was taken from a human donor in good health (CMV status not recorded). Some clones in this sample may be carry-over from other donors' samples. The CDR3 DNA reads TGTGCCAGCAGCCTGAGGGACAGGTCCTCGTCACCCCTCCACTTT. This codes for CASSLRDRSSSPLHF.